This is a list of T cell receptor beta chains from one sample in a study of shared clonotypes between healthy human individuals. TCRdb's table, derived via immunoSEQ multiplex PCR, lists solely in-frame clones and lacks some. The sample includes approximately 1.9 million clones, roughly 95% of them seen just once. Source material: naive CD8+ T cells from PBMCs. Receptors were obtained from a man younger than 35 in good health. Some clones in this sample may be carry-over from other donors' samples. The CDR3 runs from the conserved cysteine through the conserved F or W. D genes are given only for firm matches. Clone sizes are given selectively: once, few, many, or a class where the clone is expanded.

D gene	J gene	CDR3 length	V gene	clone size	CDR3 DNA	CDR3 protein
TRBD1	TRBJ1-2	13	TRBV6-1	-	TGTGCCAGCTGGGGACAGGGGGAATATGGCTACACCTTC	CASWGQGEYGYTF
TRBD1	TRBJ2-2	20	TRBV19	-	TGTGCCAGTAGTATAGTGAGGGGGCCTACGGGGCGAGTGAACACCGGGGAGCTGTTTTTT	CASSIVRGPTGRVNTGELFF
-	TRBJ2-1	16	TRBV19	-	TGTGCCAGTAGTATTAGAAGGCAGAGCTCCTACAATGAGCAGTTCTTC	CASSIRRQSSYNEQFF
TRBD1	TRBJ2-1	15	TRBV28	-	TGTGCCAGCAGGAGAGGGACAGTGGTAGTCAATGAGCAGTTCTTC	CASRRGTVVVNEQFF
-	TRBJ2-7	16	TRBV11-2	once	TGTGCCAGCAGCACCCGGGACCACAGAAGCTCCTACGAGCAGTACTTC	CASSTRDHRSSYEQYF
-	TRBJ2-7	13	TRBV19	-	TGTGCCAGTAGTGCACAACAAGGGGACGAGCAGTACTTC	CASSAQQGDEQYF
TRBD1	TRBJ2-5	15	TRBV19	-	TGTGCCAGTATGGACAGGGCCGGGGGTCAAGAGACCCAGTACTTC	CASMDRAGGQETQYF
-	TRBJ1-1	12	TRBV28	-	TGTGCCAGCAGTTCCGGGGACACTGAAGCTTTCTTT	CASSSGDTEAFF
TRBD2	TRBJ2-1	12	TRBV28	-	TGTGCCACCGTAGCGGGATACAATGAGCAGTTCTTC	CATVAGYNEQFF
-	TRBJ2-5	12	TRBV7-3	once	TGTGCCAGCAGCTCTCAGGGGGAGACCCAGTACTTC	CASSSQGETQYF
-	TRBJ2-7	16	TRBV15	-	TGTGCCACCAGCAGCCCACTCCAGAGGGGGGTTATGGAGCAGTACTTC	CATSSPLQRGVMEQYF
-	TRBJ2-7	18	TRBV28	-	TGTGCCAGCCTACCGGGGCTTCGGGACTCTCCCAGCCATGGCGAGCAGTACTTC	CASLPGLRDSPSHGEQYF
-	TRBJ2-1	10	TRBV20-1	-	TGCAGTGCTAGAGGGGATGAGCAGTTCTTC	CSARGDEQFF
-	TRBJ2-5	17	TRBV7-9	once	TGTGCCAGCAGCTTAAATGGGGGGCGAGGGCCAAAAGAGACCCAGTACTTC	CASSLNGGRGPKETQYF
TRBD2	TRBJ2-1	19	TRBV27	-	TGTGCCAGCAGTTCACATCCCCCATCAGCGGGAGGGGTGTACAATGAGCAGTTCTTC	CASSSHPPSAGGVYNEQFF
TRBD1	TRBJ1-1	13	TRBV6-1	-	TGTGCCAGCAGCATAGACAGGGCCACTGAAGCTTTCTTT	CASSIDRATEAFF
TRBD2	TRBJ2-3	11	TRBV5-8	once	TGTGCCACCAGGGAGGGATTTACGCAGTATTTT	CATREGFTQYF
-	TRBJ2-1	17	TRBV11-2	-	TGTGCCAGCAGCTTAGTCGGGGGTGGGAAATTGAGTAGTGAGCAGTTCTTC	CASSLVGGGKLSSEQFF
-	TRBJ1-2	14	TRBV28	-	TGTGCCAGCAGACCTTACGCCGCTTACTATGGCTACACCTTC	CASRPYAAYYGYTF
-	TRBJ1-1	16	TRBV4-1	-	TGCGCCAGCAGCCGAGAACCTTTGTGGTCCGGGCCTGAAGCTTTCTTT	CASSREPLWSGPEAFF
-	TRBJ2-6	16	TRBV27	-	TGTGCCACCCGGACCGCCACAGTCTCTGGGGCCAACGTCCTGACTTTC	CATRTATVSGANVLTF
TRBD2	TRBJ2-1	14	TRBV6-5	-	TGTGCCAGCCGCACAGGACTAGCGGTCAATGAGCAGTTCTTC	CASRTGLAVNEQFF
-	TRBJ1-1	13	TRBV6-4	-	TGTGCCAGCAGCGACAACCCGACCGGTGAAGCTTTCTTT	CASSDNPTGEAFF
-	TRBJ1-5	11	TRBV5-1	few	TGCGCCAGCAGCTCTAATCAGCCCCAGCATTTT	CASSSNQPQHF
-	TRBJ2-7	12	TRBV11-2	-	TGTGCCAGCAGCTTAGTCGGGGGCGCCCACTACTTC	CASSLVGGAHYF
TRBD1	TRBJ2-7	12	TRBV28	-	TGTGCCAGCAGAGACAGGGGCACCGAGCAGTACTTC	CASRDRGTEQYF
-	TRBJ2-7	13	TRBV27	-	TGTGCCAGCAGCCCTCTGGGCCAGTACGAGCAGTACTTC	CASSPLGQYEQYF
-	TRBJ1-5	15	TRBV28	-	TGTGCCAGCAGTCCGCGGACAGTCAGCAATCAGCCCCAGCATTTT	CASSPRTVSNQPQHF
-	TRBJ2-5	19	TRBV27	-	TGTGCCAGCGCCGGGGCTAGCCGGGTATGGTACCGAGGGCAAGAGACCCAGTACTTC	CASAGASRVWYRGQETQYF
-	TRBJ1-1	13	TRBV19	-	TGTGCCAGTAGTAGCACAGGCTACACTGAAGCTTTCTTT	CASSSTGYTEAFF
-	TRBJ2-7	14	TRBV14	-	TGTGCCAGCAGCCAATATGTCCGGGACCACGAGCAGTACTTC	CASSQYVRDHEQYF
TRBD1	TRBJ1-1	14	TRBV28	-	TGTGCCAGCAGTTCGGGACAGATGAACACTGAAGCTTTCTTT	CASSSGQMNTEAFF
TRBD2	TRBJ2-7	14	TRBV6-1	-	TGTGCCAGCAGGGGGACTAGCGGGACCTACGAGCAGTACTTC	CASRGTSGTYEQYF
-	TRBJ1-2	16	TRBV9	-	TGTGCCAGCAGCGTAGCCCGGGACCAAACTAACTATGGCTACACCTTC	CASSVARDQTNYGYTF
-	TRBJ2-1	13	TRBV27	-	TGTGCCAGCAGTTCGACTAGTGGGAATGAGCAGTTCTTC	CASSSTSGNEQFF
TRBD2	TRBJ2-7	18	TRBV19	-	TGTGCCAGTAGTATTTTTTCTAGCGGGCGGAACCCGTACTACGAGCAGTACTTC	CASSIFSSGRNPYYEQYF
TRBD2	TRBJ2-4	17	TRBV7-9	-	TGTGCCAGCAGCCCTGGGACTAGCGGGGAGGAACGGTACATTCAGTACTTC	CASSPGTSGEERYIQYF
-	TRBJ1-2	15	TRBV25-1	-	TGTGCCAGCAGTACAGGTTGGGGGCGCAACTATGGCTACACCTTC	CASSTGWGRNYGYTF
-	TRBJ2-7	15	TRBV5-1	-	TGCGCCAGCAGCTTGGTCCTAGCCAAAACCTACGAGCAGTACTTC	CASSLVLAKTYEQYF
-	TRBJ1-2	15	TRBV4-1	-	TGCGCCAGCAGCCCAAGTGGGGAGTCAAGCTATGGCTACACCTTC	CASSPSGESSYGYTF
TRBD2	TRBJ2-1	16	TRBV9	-	TGTGCCACCAGCCGGACTAGCCGAACGGGAGTTGGTGAGCAGTTCTTC	CATSRTSRTGVGEQFF
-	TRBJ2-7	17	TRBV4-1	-	TGCGCCAGCAGCCAAGGGTCCATCGGGCGGGCAAACTACGAGCAGTACTTC	CASSQGSIGRANYEQYF
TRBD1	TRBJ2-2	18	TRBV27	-	TGTGCCAGCAGTTCCTATTCGACAGGGAGATCAGCCACCGGGGAGCTGTTTTTT	CASSSYSTGRSATGELFF
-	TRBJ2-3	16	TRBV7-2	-	TGTGCCAGCAGCTTAAACCGGGACCCCCGCACAGATACGCAGTATTTT	CASSLNRDPRTDTQYF
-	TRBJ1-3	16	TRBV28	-	TGTGCCAGCAGTTTCCCTACCTCGGGGACTGGAAACACCATATATTTT	CASSFPTSGTGNTIYF
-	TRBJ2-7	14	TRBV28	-	TGTGCCAGCAGTTTAATGGGGTCGACCTACGAGCAGTACTTC	CASSLMGSTYEQYF
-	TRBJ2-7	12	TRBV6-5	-	TGTGCCAGCAGCTCAGGGTCCTACGAGCAGTACTTC	CASSSGSYEQYF
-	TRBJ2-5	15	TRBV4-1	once	TGCGCCAGCAGCCAAGAGTATCGAAACCAAGAGACCCAGTACTTC	CASSQEYRNQETQYF
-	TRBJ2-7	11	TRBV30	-	TGTGCCTGGAAAATCCACTACGAGCAGTACTTC	CAWKIHYEQYF
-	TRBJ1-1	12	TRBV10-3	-	TGTGCCATCAGTGCCGGGGTTCCAGGAGCTTTCTTT	CAISAGVPGAFF
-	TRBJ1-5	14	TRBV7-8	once	TGTGCCAGCACCTTGGGAGGGGCAAATCAGCCCCAGCATTTT	CASTLGGANQPQHF
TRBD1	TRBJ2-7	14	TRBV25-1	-	TGTGCCAGCAGTGTGGGGGACAGTACCTACGAGCAGTACTTC	CASSVGDSTYEQYF
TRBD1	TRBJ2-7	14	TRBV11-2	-	TGTGCCAGCAGCCCCAGGACAGGGCCCTACGAGCAGTACTTC	CASSPRTGPYEQYF
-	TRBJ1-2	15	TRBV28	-	TGTGCCAGCAGTTTCTCCAACTTTCAGTCTATTGGCTACACCTTC	CASSFSNFQSIGYTF
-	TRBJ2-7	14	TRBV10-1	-	TGCGCCAGCAGTGAGCGTCGGACACCCTACGAGCAGTACTTC	CASSERRTPYEQYF
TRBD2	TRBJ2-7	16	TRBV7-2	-	TGTGCCAGCAGCGCCCGGCCGGGACTAGCGGGAGTCGAGCAGTACTTC	CASSARPGLAGVEQYF
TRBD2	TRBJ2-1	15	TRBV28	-	TGTGCCAGCAGTCTCCCCAGCGGGAGGTGGGATGAGCAGTTCTTC	CASSLPSGRWDEQFF
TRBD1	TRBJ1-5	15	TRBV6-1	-	TGTGCCAGCAGGGACAGGGTCTATAGCAATCAGCCCCAGCATTTT	CASRDRVYSNQPQHF